This TCR beta chain is drawn from a study of blood T cell repertoires in COVID-19 (dated by TCRdb to the early 2020s). Study-level background: Collaborator samples came from the United States, Italy and Spain and covered acute and convalescent phases of COVID-19. Nearly every sample came with metadata listing a de-identified subject ID, COVID-19 status, age in years and sex. Deeply sampled blood TCRbeta repertoires from subjects exposed to, actively infected with, or recovered from COVID-19 were included in the dataset. The repertoires were released in a freely available public database intended as a resource for research on the immune response to SARS-CoV-2. The prospective study material was composed of cDNA or gDNA derived from T cells, B-cell-depleted T cells, or PBMCs. Samples were obtained from the ongoing ImmuneRACE study (first 160 participants) and from some 1,200 subjects provided by 6 global collaborators. Where available, HLA class I and class II types were taken from metadata supplied by the sample provider and were not determined by assay-based typing.

Here is what the overall study found, with its caveats: How much clinical and demographic metadata was included differed by source and by participant, and the metadata was provided uncurated.

This clone was seen a single time. Its antigen has not been determined. Base qualities are missing; no much larger clone stands one base away. TCRbeta CDR3 regions were amplified from genomic DNA using the immunoSEQ Assay, a bias-controlled multiplex PCR. In the authors' own workflow: Within the assay, amplification of reference gene primers was used to estimate how many nucleated cells each sample contained. To quantify the absolute abundance of each unique TCRbeta CDR3 rearrangement, sequence reads were collapsed and filtered. For each sample, productive Simpson clonality was calculated as the square root of Simpson's diversity index across productive rearrangements. The immuneACCESS repertoire file appears here via TCRdb, limited to in-frame rearrangements. These files lack a portion of the clones; in checked studies, under half of the deficit traces to unresolved V genes, and the cause of the others is not known. Clone size and the V and J calls come from that table; the DNA yielded D and trimming. The sample contains 130,000 or so clones, roughly four fifths of them found a single time. The top ten hold about 2.3% of the sample.

Participants in the prospective study were aged about 18 to 95 years, lived in 24 United States geographic areas, and enrolled through a virtual design. To assign participants to cohorts, the prospective study relied on clinical history that participants themselves reported in a screening survey and a study questionnaire. Mobile phlebotomists in the prospective study collected whole blood, serum and a nasopharyngeal or oropharyngeal swab from every participant. Additional blood draws and questionnaires over a 2-month period could optionally be provided by prospective study participants. Before DNA extraction, blood samples from the prospective study were shipped at room temperature or frozen. The sample taken for sequencing was PBMCs or T cells enriched from blood (not recorded which). This sequence originates from a man in his forties with acute COVID-19.

The CDR3 reads as follows: CASSEGDRALTEAFF. The nucleotide sequence reads as follows: TGTGCCAGCAGTGAAGGAGACAGGGCCTTGACTGAAGCTTTCTTT. In this chain, TRBV6-1 is recombined with TRBJ1-1; 7 bases in between match TRBD1. The germline V end is reduced by 1 base and the J end by 5 bases; junction bases left unmatched: 7. The CDR3 contains 15 residues, cysteine and phenylalanine counted. The sequence is cut down to CDR3 DNA, 45 bases in frame from base 1. The germline V gene yields MNHNS for CDR1 and SASEGT for CDR2.